The present T cell receptor beta chain was sequenced within a study of blood T cell repertoires in COVID-19. Study overall: Sources were T cells, B-cell-depleted T cells, or PBMCs; the material itself was cDNA or gDNA.

Original processing notes: Amplification of reference gene primers provided the estimated nucleated cell counts. Produced via immunoSEQ multiplex PCR; TCRdb's table is partial and in-frame only. V and J calls and clone size are given by that table; D and trimming were obtained from the DNA. Of 150,000 to 200,000 clones in the sample, roughly 87% were seen once. Per germline, CDR1 MNHEY and CDR2 SVGEGT. V was clipped by 2 bases and J by 4 bases; unmatched bases: 2. The CDR3 sequence is 15 residues long. The sequencing input was peripheral blood. This clonotype originated in a man younger than 35 who had recovered from COVID-19. V and J are TRBV6-2 or TRBV6-3 and TRBJ2-3; 11 bases fit TRBD1. CDR3 sequence: CASSYRTGGADTQYF. CDR3 coding DNA: TGTGCCAGCAGTTACCGGACAGGGGGCGCAGATACGCAGTATTTT.